This TCR beta chain was observed in a study of blood T cell repertoires in COVID-19 (dated by TCRdb to 2020 to 2021). With regard to the full study: Samples from collaborators originated in the United States, Italy and Spain and spanned both the acute and convalescent phases of COVID-19. The material from the prospective study consisted of cDNA or gDNA derived from T cells, B-cell-depleted T cells, or PBMCs. The dataset comprised deeply sampled blood TCRbeta repertoires from subjects exposed to, actively infected with, or recovered from COVID-19. The repertoires were released in a freely available public database meant as a resource for research on the immune response to SARS-CoV-2. Samples were obtained from the ongoing ImmuneRACE study (first 160 participants) and from 1,254 subjects provided by 6 global collaborators. The sample metadata nearly always contained a de-identified subject ID, COVID-19 status, age in years and sex. Where available, HLA class I and class II types were taken from metadata supplied by the sample provider and were not determined by assay-based typing. The full study reports these points: Clinical and demographic metadata were provided uncurated, with the amount varying by source and participant.

One collaborating source in Seattle enrolled patients while the patients were actively infected and followed the patients over time throughout the course of disease. The collaborating institutions used their own protocols to collect whole blood in K2EDTA tubes. For TCRbeta analysis, collaborators shipped samples as frozen whole blood, isolated PBMCs, or DNA extracted from either of those sample types. The immunoSEQ Assay, a bias-controlled multiplex PCR, was used to amplify TCRbeta CDR3 regions from genomic DNA. For the original study's pipeline: The number of nucleated cells in each sample was estimated by amplification of reference gene primers within the assay. To quantify the absolute abundance of each unique TCRbeta CDR3 rearrangement, sequence reads were collapsed and filtered. For each sample, productive Simpson clonality was calculated as the square root of Simpson's diversity index across productive rearrangements. TCRdb limited this immuneACCESS table to in-frame rearrangements with V and J called. A share of clones is missing; checked studies link under half to unresolved V genes, and the rest is unexplained. D and trimming were read from the DNA, whereas the V and J calls and clone size are those reported in that table. In this sample the table shows around 370,000 clones, about nine tenths of which occur a single time. The top ten hold about 7.3% of the sample.

V sheds 4 bases and J sheds 6 bases, leaving 15 bases between their ends. Reading the germline V gene gives CDR1 LGHNA and CDR2 YNFKEQ. The CDR3 spans 14 residues, from the cysteine through the phenylalanine. CDR3 DNA is the only sequence kept; it has 42 bases, read in frame from the first base. As concerns this clone: Its recognized antigen is unknown. No much larger clonotype is one base removed from it; base qualities were not supplied.

The clonotype was recovered from a woman in her 70s with COVID-19, enrolled during active disease. The sequence joins TRBV4-2 to TRBJ1-2; D gene: possibly TRBD1, on 5 matching bases. Input material: peripheral blood. The CDR3 here reads CASSPRGGEDGYTF. Here is the DNA: TGTGCCAGCAGCCCTCGGGGGGGAGAGGATGGCTACACCTTC.